This entry describes one TCR beta chain. The target of this receptor is not known. No clone much larger than this one lies a single base away; base qualities are absent. Library method: the immunoSEQ multiplex PCR assay. The multiplex PCR relied on a mix of 60 forward primers for TCR Vbeta segments and 13 reverse primers for TCR Jbeta segments. A multiplex PCR assay on genomic DNA amplified the CDR3 region of rearranged TCR beta genes. The amplified TCR beta libraries were sequenced on the Illumina HiSeq System as 87-base-pair reads. The paper's processing steps were these. Across the roughly 700 repertoires, a later analysis counted about 81 million unique TCR beta chains, roughly 11 million of which were shared by at least two donors. Raw reads were error-corrected and collapsed into unique sequences by a nearest-neighbor algorithm in which closely related sequences were merged to remove PCR and sequencing errors. V, D and J gene segments were assigned by aligning CDR3 sequences to IMGT reference sequences. Each retained sequence needed at least a six-nucleotide match to both a V gene segment and a J gene segment. A rearrangement was called productive if the CDR3 had no stop codons and remained in frame with V and J, and every other rearrangement was called non-productive. Following IMGT convention, CDR3 was defined as the stretch from the second conserved V-encoded cysteine up to the conserved J-encoded phenylalanine. Sequences without an unambiguous match to a single V gene segment were excluded from the earlier analysis of a few hundred of the donors. An earlier analysis of a few hundred of the donors called V segments functional above 56.7% productive rearrangements and segregating when the between-donor standard deviation exceeded 5%. A statistical classification framework was built for diagnosing cytomegalovirus status from the catalog of TCR beta chain sequences. In a later analysis, TCR nucleotide sequences were compared against IMGT/GENE-DB human TR gene sequences so that V and J genes could be assigned. The TCRdist pipeline was used in a later analysis to assign CDR3 sequences and most-parsimonious VDJ recombination scenarios. In a later analysis, every TCR beta chain was defined by the combination of its CDR3 amino acid sequence and its V-gene family, and reads without a unique V-gene family were dropped. In a later analysis, 500 to 700 highly shared, low-generation-probability nucleotide sequences were removed to address suspected cross-contamination and a sequencing artifact. In a later analysis, a clonal expansion index for each public chain was calculated from normalized within-repertoire ranks of inferred template counts. In a later analysis, generation probabilities were computed using a VDJ recombination model fitted to out-of-frame rearrangements, and the results were checked against IGoR. In a later analysis, hypergeometric tests were used to score TCR-TCR, TCR-HLA and TCR-CMV co-occurrence, with a repertoire-size bias correction applied to TCR pairs. A later analysis estimated false discovery rates by permuting HLA or CMV assignments 20 times. In a later analysis, co-occurring TCRs were grouped using DBSCAN, with TCRdist sequence similarity added in when clustering inside HLA-allele-positive subsets. For co-occurrence clustering, repertoires with fewer than 30,000 or more than 120,000 public chains were excluded, along with five repertoires with anomalous nucleotide sharing. TCRdb holds this immuneACCESS table with in-frame rearrangements only. Some clones are missing; in checked studies, unresolved V genes explain under half, and the rest has no known cause. V and J calls and clone size are given by that table; D and trimming were obtained from the DNA. This sample lists fewer than 110,000 clones; 74% were detected once. Approximately 15% of the sample comes from the top ten.

Taken from cysteine to phenylalanine, the CDR3 has 11 residues. Of all the DNA, just the CDR3 is kept, 33 bases in frame from base 1. V and J are truncated by 1 base and 5 bases respectively, leaving an intervening sequence of 5 bases. In the germline V gene (reference sequence), CDR1 corresponds to DFQATT and CDR2 to SNEGSKA. In total, 500 to 700 healthy bone marrow donors made up the cohort. At the time of sampling, all cohort members were nominally healthy, though unrecorded immune exposures were likely present. The donor tested CMV seropositive and was one of the 289 seropositive cohort members. Each donor provided a peripheral blood sample, and peripheral blood mononuclear cells were used for TCR beta sequencing. Genomic DNA extraction from the blood cell samples was performed with the Qiagen DNeasy Blood Extraction Kit. This sample is part of a study of cytomegalovirus exposure and HLA in healthy donors (dated by TCRdb to between 2016 and 2019). Looking at the study overall: In an earlier analysis of several hundred of the donors, 276 Gb of sequence data and 95 million to 130 million unique TCR beta sequences from about 179 million T cells were reported. Roughly 300 gigabases of sequencing data and tens of millions of unique TCR sequences made up an early release that covered approximately 620 HLA-typed donors. The genetic ancestry cluster associated with self-reported Caucasian donors included 81% of the 300 to 400 genotyped donors. The study was designed to test whether signatures of past pathogen exposure could be identified by cataloging public T cell receptors. The study profiled the T cell repertoires of about 640 subjects by immunosequencing and related them to cytomegalovirus serostatus. Besides the first cohort of 666 subjects, a separate validation cohort made up of roughly 120 different subjects was used. High-throughput TCR immunosequencing, statistical association of individual TCRs with disease status, and machine learning were combined to predict cytomegalovirus infection status. A later analysis re-analyzed previously published TCR beta repertoires from hundreds of donors and added high-resolution HLA genotyping to study TCR occurrence patterns. Rather than using new phenotypic data, the later analysis identified candidate immune exposures from TCR beta sequences and from how often those sequences occurred across donors. In an earlier analysis of several hundred of the donors, high-throughput TCR beta sequencing was used to judge whether each TCR beta V gene segment behaved as functional or pseudogenic. Alongside the repertoire data, information on donor age, sex, ethnicity and CMV serostatus was compiled. Genome-wide SNP genotypes for about three fifths of the roughly 670 donors were used in a later genetic analysis, which treated that subset as a discovery cohort. All discovery cohort repertoires had been generated on a single sequencing platform. Both class I and class II loci were covered by HLA typing, at four-digit resolution. Typing coverage differed by locus: A, B, C, DRB1 and DQB1 were typed in about 620-640 donors, DQA1 in 522, DPA1 in 600 to 610, and DPB1 in 472. Four or five DR-DQ haplotypes were handled as single units for association and clustering, since linkage in the cohort was strong. Among 398 genotyped donors of the cohort, an average of approximately 240,000 unique TCR beta nucleotide sequences was sequenced per donor, of which about 18% were non-productive. Study-level results and caveats: Because HLA typing was unavailable for some donors at each locus, only the typed subset was used in association tests. A later analysis associated around 16,000 TCR beta sequences with specific HLA alleles at a false discovery rate of 0.05. Linkage disequilibrium might explain the correlated functional status among segregating V segments, but an unknown experimental factor could not be excluded. Compared with equally common non-associated chains, HLA-associated TCR beta chains in a later analysis were more clonally expanded and had lower generation probabilities. The study listed 164 TCR beta chains as associated with cytomegalovirus. A further reported finding was that TCR beta sequences accurately predicted the HLA-A and HLA-B alleles for most subjects in the first cohort. The only immune exposure information available for the cohort was CMV serostatus. The cohort was sequenced for TCR beta chains only, and without alpha or paired-chain data the features that could be detected were limited. The presence/absence analyses assumed that sequencing depth was roughly uniform across donors, and that assumption may not be true. Most CMV-associated TCR beta chains appeared to be HLA-restricted in a later analysis, and the HLA associations seemed to be driven largely by CMV exposure. According to a later analysis, parvovirus B19, influenza, CMV and Epstein-Barr virus appeared linked to several top co-occurrence clusters. An earlier analysis of approximately 570 of the donors showed that most TCR beta V segments appeared in productive rearrangements either about 87% or about 30% of the time, which broadly matched IMGT annotations. In a later analysis, the rate of TCR association differed among HLA loci, with DRB1 alleles having the most associated TCRs and HLA-C alleles having the fewest. Because counts were too low, about 18 rarely observed V segments, including chromosome 9 orphons, were excluded from the earlier analysis of 587 of the donors. Three of the identified cytomegalovirus-associated TCR beta chains were confirmed in vitro to be specific for cytomegalovirus antigens. An association between a missense DCLRE1C variant and V-gene and J-gene trimming of TCR beta chains was found in a later genetic analysis and replicated in an independent cohort. In both the original and validation cohorts, the classifier was reported to diagnose cytomegalovirus status with high specificity and sensitivity. A later genetic analysis reported fewer N-insertions in productive TCRs among donors in an Asian-associated ancestry cluster than the roughly 670-donor mean. Assigning TCR associations to individual alleles was difficult when HLA alleles, especially DR and DQ, strongly co-occurred. Most TCR sequences were observed very rarely across donors, whereas some public TCRs were present in many individuals. The authors suggested that the approach could potentially be generalized to other disease states and immunological phenotypes. A cluster of highly shared sequence variants was judged likely to be a technical artifact of the sequencing pipeline. Because the 87-base-pair reads could not distinguish some IMGT-functional V segments, including TRBV6-2 and TRBV6-3, those segments were excluded.

The TCR comes from a woman aged 40 to 50 in good health and CMV-seropositive. The sequence joins TRBV20-1 to TRBJ2-5, with no D gene named confidently. The sample consisted of PBMCs. The DNA sequence reads TGCAGTGCTAGAGTCCGTGAGACCCAGTACTTC. It translates as CSARVRETQYF.